Following are 13 T cell receptor beta chains from one sample sequenced in a study of shared clonotypes between healthy human individuals. TCRdb keeps only in-frame clones here, not all; method: immunoSEQ multiplex PCR. The sample lists roughly 2.5 million clones, 90% to 95% occurring once. Sequencing input: naive CD4+ T cells sorted from blood. The subset: CD45RA+ positively selected. These receptor sequences come from a man younger than 35 in good health.

The chain couples TRBV10-2 to TRBJ2-7; weak D call: TRBD1 (5 bases). The V end lost 5 bases, the J end lost 2 bases, and 13 bases lay between the germline ends. The germline CDR1 and CDR2 sequences are WSHSY and SAAADI. The CDR3 sequence is 14 residues long. CDR3 nucleotide sequence: TGCGCCAGCAGTTTGGTCTCGGACACCTACGAGCAGTACTTC. Translation: CASSLVSDTYEQYF.

V gene TRBV27 combines with J gene TRBJ2-7, with 7 bases that match TRBD1. V lost 4 bases and J lost 3; bases outside the gene matches: 9. The CDR3 extends over 15 amino acids. Looked up from germline, CDR1 is MNHEY and CDR2 is SMNVEV (reference sequence). Here the CDR3 reads CASSSPNRDSYEQYF. The CDR3 DNA follows: TGTGCCAGCAGTTCCCCTAACCGGGACAGCTACGAGCAGTACTTC.

In nucleotides, the CDR3 is TGTGCCAGCAGTGACTGGCGGGGACAAGAGACCCAGTACTTC. As protein: CASSDWRGQETQYF. The chain has TRBV2 and TRBJ2-5; tentative D call: TRBD2 (6 bases). V was pared by 3 bases and J by 2 bases, with 10 bases between. Germline V gives CDR1 SNHLY, CDR2 FYNNEI. CDR3 length: 14 residues.

V is TRBV30 and J is TRBJ1-1, with D hard to call. From germline, CDR1 is GTSNPN and CDR2 SVGIG (reference sequence). Between the trimmed V and J ends, which lost 5 bases and 1 base, there was a span of 11 bases. There are 13 residues in the CDR3. CDR3 sequence reads: CAWHKSPNTEAFF. The CDR3 DNA sequence: TGTGCCTGGCACAAGAGCCCGAACACTGAAGCTTTCTTT.

As concerns this clone: An end of the junction does not agree with germline; a read error may underlie this. The rearrangement uses TRBV7-7 and TRBJ2-3; 7 nucleotides line up with TRBD2. The CDR3 loop spans 14 amino acids. The germline V gene encodes CDR1 SSHAT and CDR2 FNYEAQ (reference sequence). For the CDR3, the DNA is TGTGCTAGCAGCTCTAGCGGACTCACAGATACGCAGTATTTT. Residues: CASSSSGLTDTQYF.

With respect to this clone: In the same sample, other DNA sequences code for this CDR3. The chain carries TRBV18 and TRBJ1-2; D gene uncertain. CDR3 size: 12 residues. Germline CDR1 reads KGHSH; CDR2 reads LQKENI. The V end was cut by 2 bases, the J end by 4 bases, with 5 bases between. The CDR3 DNA is TGTGCCAGCTCACCAGATTCCTATGGCTACACCTTC. Protein sequence: CASSPDSYGYTF.

The V and J genes are TRBV5-4 and TRBJ2-7; perhaps TRBD2 as D (5 bases). Per germline, CDR1 SGHNT and CDR2 YYREEE (reference sequence). The V end lost 4 bases, the J end lost 3 bases, and 17 bases lay between the germline ends. This CDR3 region has 15 residues. CDR3 in DNA: TGTGCCAGCAGCACGAAGACCGGGATCCTCTACGAGCAGTACTTC. It specifies CASSTKTGILYEQYF.

A single count supports this clone. The genes are TRBV27 and TRBJ2-1; 8 bases align to TRBD1. Per the germline V gene, CDR1 is MNHEY and CDR2 is SMNVEV (reference sequence). The V gene end was trimmed by 6 bases and the J gene end by 8 bases; junction bases not matched to a gene: 12. This CDR3 has 15 residues. CDR3 amino acids: CASSPRPQGAYEQFF. DNA for the CDR3: TGTGCCAGCAGCCCCCGACCTCAGGGGGCTTATGAGCAGTTCTTC.

The chain recombines TRBV7-2 with TRBJ2-3, with 10 bases aligning to TRBD1. The CDR3 is made up of 15 amino acids. With 6 bases clipped from V and 5 bases from J, the junction kept 8 bases outside the gene matches. CDR1 is SGHTA and CDR2 is FQGNSA in the germline V gene. Here the CDR3 DNA reads TGTGCCAGCAGTTGGACAGGGGGATATGTAGATACGCAGTATTTT. Translation: CASSWTGGYVDTQYF.

The chain employs TRBV18 and TRBJ2-1, with TRBD2 matching over 8 bases. The CDR3 extends over 17 amino acids. Germline V gene lookup returns CDR1 KGHSH and CDR2 LQKENI. V shed 3 bases, J shed 1 base, and the junction held 8 bases outside the gene matches. CDR3 in amino acids: CASSPLPSGGSYNEQFF. CDR3 nucleotide sequence: TGTGCCAGCTCACCCCTTCCCAGCGGGGGTTCCTACAATGAGCAGTTCTTC.

V gene TRBV19 combines with J gene TRBJ1-5; D is uncertain. The CDR3 spans 11 residues. The germline V gene has CDR1 LNHDA and CDR2 SQIVND (reference sequence). Trimming shortened V by 5 bases and J by 15 bases, and 14 bases separated the two germline ends. The CDR3 DNA reads TGTGCCAGTAGTCAGGCCGATTCACTGCATTTT. Its translation: CASSQADSLHF.

The chain has TRBV29-1 and TRBJ1-1; D is perhaps TRBD1 (6 bases). The CDR3 runs to 12 residues. V was shortened by 5 bases and J by 1 base, with 8 bases between the two germline ends. The germline V gene encodes CDR1 SQVTM and CDR2 ANQGSEA. The CDR3 DNA reads TGCAGCGTTTGCAGGGGGAACACTGAAGCTTTCTTT. Amino acid sequence: CSVCRGNTEAFF.

This rearrangement joins TRBV11-2 to TRBJ1-3, with 9 bases lining up with TRBD1. The germline gives CDR1 SGHAT, CDR2 FQNNGV. The CDR3 covers 16 residues. J lost 1 base, V lost 3 bases, and 4 bases had no gene match. CDR3 sequence reads: CASSFGQGKSGNTIYF. Here the CDR3 DNA reads TGTGCCAGCAGCTTTGGACAGGGGAAGTCTGGAAACACCATATATTTT.